Listed below are T cell receptor beta chains from one sample, sequenced in a study of T cells expressing NK-cell markers. TCRdb re-called the 5' RACE reads and gives one entry per CDR3 protein, without DNA. This table lists about 460,000 distinct CDR3 sequences. The sequenced material came from blood T cells: a sorted CD56 or NKG2C T cell subset, CD4+ or CD8+ T cells, or bulk PBMC T cells (not recorded which). These receptors all stem from a woman between 50 and 59 years old in good health. Each CDR3 is given with its conserved first and last residue.

v_call,cdr3_length,j_call,cdr3_aa
TRBV4-1,14,TRBJ2-1,CASSQESGPVEQFF
TRBV5-1,14,TRBJ2-7,CASSLLSNAYEQYF
TRBV12-3/TRBV12-4,14,TRBJ1-1,CASSLNGQGASAFF
TRBV7-9,18,TRBJ2-1,CASSLGTRVRFSGNEQFF
TRBV6-2/TRBV6-3,14,TRBJ2-6,CASNKRTGANVLTF
TRBV5-4,15,TRBJ2-2,CASSLGGTDTGELFF
TRBV11-2,15,TRBJ2-1,CASSLKKTRGNEQFF
TRBV7-9,17,TRBJ2-1,CASSAITGGQGEYEQFF
TRBV4-2,12,TRBJ1-2,CASSSRQESYTF
TRBV7-8,16,TRBJ2-5,CASSSQAQVGQETQYF
TRBV5-1,16,TRBJ2-2,CASSLVAGVDTGELFF
TRBV5-1,14,TRBJ2-1,CATPSDTFYNEQFF
TRBV4-2,12,TRBJ1-4,CATRDSFGKLFF